This T cell receptor beta chain is from a study of cytomegalovirus exposure and HLA in healthy donors. J gave up 5 bases and V 0 bases, and 8 bases lay outside the gene matches. Germline-derived CDR1 and CDR2 are MNHEY and SVGAGI. The CDR3 spans 16 residues. 60 Vbeta and 13 Jbeta primers were used in PCR. Measured with immunoSEQ multiplex PCR; TCRdb has only the in-frame clones, and not every one. Of 65,000 to 75,000 clones listed, around 78% are singletons. The receptor was isolated from a man in his fifties in good health and CMV-seronegative. Input material: PBMCs. The J gene is TRBJ1-1, the V gene TRBV6-5, with TRBD1 identical over 8 bases. The CDR3 DNA follows: TGTGCCAGCAGTTACTCTCGGACAGGGAGGGAGACTGAAGCTTTCTTT. The encoded protein is CASSYSRTGRETEAFF.